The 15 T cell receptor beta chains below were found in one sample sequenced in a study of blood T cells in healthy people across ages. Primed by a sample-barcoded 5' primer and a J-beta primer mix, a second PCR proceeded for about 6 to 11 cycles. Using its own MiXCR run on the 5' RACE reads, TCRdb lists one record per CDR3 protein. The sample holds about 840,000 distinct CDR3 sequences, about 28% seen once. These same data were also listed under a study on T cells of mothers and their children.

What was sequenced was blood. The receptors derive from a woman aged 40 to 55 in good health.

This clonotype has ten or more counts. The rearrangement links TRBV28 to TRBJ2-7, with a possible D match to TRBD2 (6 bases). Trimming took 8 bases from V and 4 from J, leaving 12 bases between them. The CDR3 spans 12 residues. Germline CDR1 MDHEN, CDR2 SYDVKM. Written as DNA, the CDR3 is TGTGCCAGCCACGGGACTTCTTACGAGCAGTACTTC. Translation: CASHGTSYEQYF.

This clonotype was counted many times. The CDR3 loop reads CASSRSLLETQYF. The DNA of the CDR3 is TGTGCCAGCAGCCGGTCCCTTTTGGAGACCCAGTACTTC. J is TRBJ2-5 and V is TRBV7-9, with D unclear. The CDR3 length is 13 residues. Germline V gene data show CDR1 as SEHNR and CDR2 as FQNEAQ (reference sequence). V dropped 5 bases and J dropped 5 bases, with 12 bases sitting between them.

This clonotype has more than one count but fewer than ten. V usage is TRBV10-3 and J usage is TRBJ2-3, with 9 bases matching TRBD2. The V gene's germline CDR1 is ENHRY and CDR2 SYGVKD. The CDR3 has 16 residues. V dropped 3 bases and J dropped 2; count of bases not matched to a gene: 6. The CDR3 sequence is CAISEGQRGDTDTQYF. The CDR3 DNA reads TGTGCCATCAGTGAAGGGCAGCGGGGGGACACAGATACGCAGTATTTT.

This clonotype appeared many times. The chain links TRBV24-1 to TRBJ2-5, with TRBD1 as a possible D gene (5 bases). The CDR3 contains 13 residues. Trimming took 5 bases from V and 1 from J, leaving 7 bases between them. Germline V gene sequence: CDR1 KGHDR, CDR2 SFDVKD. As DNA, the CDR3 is TGTGCCACCAGTGCACAGGCCCAAGAGACCCAGTACTTC. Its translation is CATSAQAQETQYF.

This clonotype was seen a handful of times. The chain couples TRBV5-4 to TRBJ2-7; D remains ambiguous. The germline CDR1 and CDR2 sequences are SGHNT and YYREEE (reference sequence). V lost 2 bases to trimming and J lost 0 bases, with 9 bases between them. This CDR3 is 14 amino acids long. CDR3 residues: CASSFSSTSYEQYF. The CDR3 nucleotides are TGTGCCAGCAGCTTTTCTTCAACCTCCTACGAGCAGTACTTC.

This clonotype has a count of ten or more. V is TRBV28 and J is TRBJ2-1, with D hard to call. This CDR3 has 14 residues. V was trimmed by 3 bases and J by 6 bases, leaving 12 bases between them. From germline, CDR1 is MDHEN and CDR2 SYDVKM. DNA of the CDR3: TGTGCCAGCAGTTTGAGGCTGACCGCCAATGAGCAGTTCTTC. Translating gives CASSLRLTANEQFF.

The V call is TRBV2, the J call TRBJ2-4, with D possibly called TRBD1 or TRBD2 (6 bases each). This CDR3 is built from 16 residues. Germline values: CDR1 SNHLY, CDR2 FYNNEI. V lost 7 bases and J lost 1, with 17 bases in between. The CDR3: CASNSRQGRAKNIQYF. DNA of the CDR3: TGTGCCAGCAATAGTCGGCAGGGGAGGGCCAAAAACATTCAGTACTTC.

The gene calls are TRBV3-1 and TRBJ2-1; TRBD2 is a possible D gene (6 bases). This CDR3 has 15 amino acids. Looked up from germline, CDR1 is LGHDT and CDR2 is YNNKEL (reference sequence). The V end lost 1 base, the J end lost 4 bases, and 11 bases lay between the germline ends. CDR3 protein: CASSQGGVDYNEQFF. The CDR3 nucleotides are TGTGCCAGCAGCCAAGGCGGGGTGGATTACAATGAGCAGTTCTTC.

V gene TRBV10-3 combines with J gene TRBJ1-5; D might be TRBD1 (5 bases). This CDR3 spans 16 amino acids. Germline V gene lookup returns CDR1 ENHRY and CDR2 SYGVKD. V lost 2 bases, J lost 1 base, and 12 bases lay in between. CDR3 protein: CAISEREGPSNQPQHF. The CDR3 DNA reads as TGTGCCATCAGTGAGCGCGAGGGGCCCAGCAATCAGCCCCAGCATTTT.

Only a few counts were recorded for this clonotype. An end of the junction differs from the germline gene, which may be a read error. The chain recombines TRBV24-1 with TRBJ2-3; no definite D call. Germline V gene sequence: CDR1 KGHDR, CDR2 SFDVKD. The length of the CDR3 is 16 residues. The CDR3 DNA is TGTGCCACCAGTGATTTGAAGCCAGTAAACACAGACACGCAGTATTTT. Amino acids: CATSDLKPVNTDTQYF.

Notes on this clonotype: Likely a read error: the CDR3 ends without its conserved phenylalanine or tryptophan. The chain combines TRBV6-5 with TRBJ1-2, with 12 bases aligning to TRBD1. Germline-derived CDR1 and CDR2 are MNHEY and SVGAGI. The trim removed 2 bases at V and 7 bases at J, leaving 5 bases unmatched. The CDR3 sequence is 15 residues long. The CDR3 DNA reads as TGTGCCAGCAGTTACGAGGGACAGGGGGCGAGTGGCTACACCTTA. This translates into CASSYEGQGASGYTL.

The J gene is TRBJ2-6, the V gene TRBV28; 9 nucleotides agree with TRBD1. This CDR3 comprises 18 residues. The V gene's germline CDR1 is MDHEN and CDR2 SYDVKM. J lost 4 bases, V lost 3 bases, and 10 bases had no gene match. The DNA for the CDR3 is TGTGCCAGCAGTTTCAGTCGGGACAGGGCGTACGGGGCCAACGTCCTGACTTTC. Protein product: CASSFSRDRAYGANVLTF.

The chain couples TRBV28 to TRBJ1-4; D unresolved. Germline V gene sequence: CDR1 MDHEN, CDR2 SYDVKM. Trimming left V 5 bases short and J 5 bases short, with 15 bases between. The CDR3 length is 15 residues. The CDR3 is CASSPLSRQNEKLFF. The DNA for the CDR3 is TGTGCCAGCAGTCCCTTGAGCCGTCAAAATGAAAAACTGTTTTTT.

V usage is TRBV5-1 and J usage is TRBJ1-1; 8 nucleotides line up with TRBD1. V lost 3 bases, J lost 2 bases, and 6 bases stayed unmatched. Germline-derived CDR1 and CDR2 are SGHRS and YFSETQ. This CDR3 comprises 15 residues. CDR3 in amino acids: CASSWQGASNTEAFF. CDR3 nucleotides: TGCGCCAGCAGCTGGCAGGGGGCTTCAAACACTGAAGCTTTCTTT. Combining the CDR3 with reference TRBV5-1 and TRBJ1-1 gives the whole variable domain KAGVTQTPRYLIKTRGQQVTLSCSPISGHRSVSWYQQTPGQGLQFLFEYFSETQRNKGNFPGRFSGRQFSNSRSEMNVSTLELGDSALYLCASSWQGASNTEAFFGQGTRLTVV.

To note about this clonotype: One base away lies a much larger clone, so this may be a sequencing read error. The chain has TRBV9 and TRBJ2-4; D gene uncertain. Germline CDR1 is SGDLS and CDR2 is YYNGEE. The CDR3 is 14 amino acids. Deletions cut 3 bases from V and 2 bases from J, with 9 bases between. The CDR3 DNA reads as TGTGCCAGCAGCGGGCTCGGATCCAAAAACATTCAGTACTTC. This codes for CASSGLGSKNIQYF.